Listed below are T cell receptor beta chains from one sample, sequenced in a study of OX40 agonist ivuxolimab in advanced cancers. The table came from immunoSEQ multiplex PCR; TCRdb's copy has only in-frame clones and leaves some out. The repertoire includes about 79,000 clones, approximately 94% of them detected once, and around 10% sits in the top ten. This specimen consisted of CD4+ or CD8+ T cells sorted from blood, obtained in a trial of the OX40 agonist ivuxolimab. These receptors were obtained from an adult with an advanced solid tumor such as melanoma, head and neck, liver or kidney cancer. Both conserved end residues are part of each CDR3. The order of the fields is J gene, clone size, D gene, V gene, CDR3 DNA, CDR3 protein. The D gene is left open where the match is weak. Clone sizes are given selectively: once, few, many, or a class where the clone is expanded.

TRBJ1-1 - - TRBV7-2 TGTGCCAGCAGCTTAGGATCCCCCGGGGCTGAAGCTTTCTTT CASSLGSPGAEAFF
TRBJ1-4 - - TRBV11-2 TGTGCCAGCAGTCAGAACGGGGAAAAACTGTTTTTT CASSQNGEKLFF
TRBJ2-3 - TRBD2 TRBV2 TGTGCCAGCAGCCCGACTAGCGGGAAAACAGATACGCAGTATTTT CASSPTSGKTDTQYF
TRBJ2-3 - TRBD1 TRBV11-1 TGTGCCAGCAGCTACCCCCTCGAGGGGGCCGGCACAGATACGCAGTATTTT CASSYPLEGAGTDTQYF
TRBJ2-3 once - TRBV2 TGTGCCAGCAGTGAAATCGGTCCCACAGATACGCAGTATTTT CASSEIGPTDTQYF
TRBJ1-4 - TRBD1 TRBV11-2 TGTGCCAGCAGCCTCCCGGACAGGGGGATGGAAAAGGAAAAACTGTTTTTT CASSLPDRGMEKEKLFF
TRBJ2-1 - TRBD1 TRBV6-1 TGTGCCAGCAGTGGAACCCGGGACAGGGTTGGCAATGAGCAGTTCTTC CASSGTRDRVGNEQFF
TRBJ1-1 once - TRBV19 TGTGCCAGTAGTATAGGGGGCATGAACACTGAAGCTTTCTTT CASSIGGMNTEAFF
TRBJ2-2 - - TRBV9 TGTGCCAGCAGTTCTACGGACGGCCAACCCGGGGAGCTGTTTTTT CASSSTDGQPGELFF
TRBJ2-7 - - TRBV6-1 TGTGCCAGCACCCCCCGGGACTCCTACGAGCAGTACTTC CASTPRDSYEQYF
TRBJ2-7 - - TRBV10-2 TGCGCCAGCCTCCGGGACTCAGTAAAGGGGGAGCAGTACTTC CASLRDSVKGEQYF
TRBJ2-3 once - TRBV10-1 TGCGCCAGCATTGAAGGGGGGGATACGCAGTATTTT CASIEGGDTQYF
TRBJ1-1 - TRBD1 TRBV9 TGTGCCAGCAGCATCACAGGGGAAGGGAGCACTGAAGCTTTCTTT CASSITGEGSTEAFF
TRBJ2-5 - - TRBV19 TGTGCCAGTAGTCCTGGGGACCTCCGACAAGAGACCCAGTACTTC CASSPGDLRQETQYF
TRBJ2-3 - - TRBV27 TGTGCCAGCAGTTTATGGCCCCAAGGGGATGATACGCAGTATTTT CASSLWPQGDDTQYF
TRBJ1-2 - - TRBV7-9 TGTGCCAGCAGCTTAGAGGCCAGCTACACCTTC CASSLEASYTF
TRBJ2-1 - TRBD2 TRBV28 TGTGCCAGCAGTTCTCTGGGGACACTAGCGGGCGATGAGCAGTTCTTC CASSSLGTLAGDEQFF
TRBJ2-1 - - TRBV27 TGTGCCAGCAGTCCCCCTCTGGGGCATGAGCAGTTCTTC CASSPPLGHEQFF
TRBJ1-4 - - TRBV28 TGTGCCAGCAGTCCCACCGTTTCTAATGAAAAACTGTTTTTT CASSPTVSNEKLFF
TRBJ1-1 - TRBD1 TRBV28 TGTGCCAGCAGTTTCCGACAGGGGGTTTACACTGAAGCTTTCTTT CASSFRQGVYTEAFF
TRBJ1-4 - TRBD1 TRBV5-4 TGTGCCAGCAGTCTGGACAGGGGAGATGAAAAACTGTTTTTT CASSLDRGDEKLFF
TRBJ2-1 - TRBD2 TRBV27 TGTGCCAGCAGTTTAGGTAGCGGGTTATACAATGAGCAGTTCTTC CASSLGSGLYNEQFF
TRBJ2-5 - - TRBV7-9 TGTGCCAGCAGCAACAGGCAGCAGGAGACCCAGTACTTC CASSNRQQETQYF
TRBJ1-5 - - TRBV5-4 TGTGCCAGCAGCTTGGAAGGGGTAGGCCAGCCCCAGCATTTT CASSLEGVGQPQHF
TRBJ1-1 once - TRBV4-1 TGCGCCAGCAGCCAAGACAAAGGGGTCACTGAAGCTTTCTTT CASSQDKGVTEAFF
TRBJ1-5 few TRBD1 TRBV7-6 TGTGCCAGCAGCTTGGACAGGGGGGGCAATCAGCCCCAGCATTTT CASSLDRGGNQPQHF
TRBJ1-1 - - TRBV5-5 TGTGCCAGCAGCTTATATACAGGGAACACTGAAGCTTTCTTT CASSLYTGNTEAFF
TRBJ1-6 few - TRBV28 TGTGCCAGCAGTTTTGGGGGGAATTCACCCCTCCACTTT CASSFGGNSPLHF
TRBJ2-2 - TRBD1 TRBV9 TGTGCCAGCAGCGTAGGGAACCGGGACAGGGGTCTCACCGGGGAGCTGTTTTTT CASSVGNRDRGLTGELFF
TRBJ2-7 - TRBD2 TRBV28 TGTGCCAGCAGCCCGGGACTAGCGAAATCCTACGAGCAGTACTTC CASSPGLAKSYEQYF
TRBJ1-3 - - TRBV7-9 TGTGCCAGCAGATCGGCCAGAACTAGGGAATCTGGAAACACCATATATTTT CASRSARTRESGNTIYF
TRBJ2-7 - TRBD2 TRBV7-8 TGTGCCAGCAGCTTAGCACTAGCGACTTCCTACGAGCAGTACTTC CASSLALATSYEQYF
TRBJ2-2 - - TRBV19 TGTGCCAGTAACCGGGCAAGCGGCGGGGAGCTGTTTTTT CASNRASGGELFF
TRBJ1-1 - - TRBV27 TGTGCCAGCAGTTCCAGAGACGAGAGCAATGAAGCTTTCTTT CASSSRDESNEAFF
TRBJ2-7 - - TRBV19 TGTGCCAGTACCGCGGGGGCAGAGCAGTACTTC CASTAGAEQYF
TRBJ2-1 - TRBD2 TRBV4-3 TGCGCCAGCAGCCAAGATTTTGTGCTAGCGGGATTTGGCTCGTACAATGAGCAGTTCTTC CASSQDFVLAGFGSYNEQFF
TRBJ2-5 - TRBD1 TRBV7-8 TGTGCCAGCAGCCAGGGACAGGGTGGGCAGACCCAGTACTTC CASSQGQGGQTQYF
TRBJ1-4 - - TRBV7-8 TGTGCCAGCAGCTTAGCGATGAAGGATGAAAAACTGTTTTTT CASSLAMKDEKLFF
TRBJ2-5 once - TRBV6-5 TGTGCCAGCAGTTCACGGGCCTTACAAGAGACCCAGTACTTC CASSSRALQETQYF
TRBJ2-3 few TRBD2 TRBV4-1 TGCGCCAGCAGCCCGGAGCGGGAGACGCAGTATTTT CASSPERETQYF
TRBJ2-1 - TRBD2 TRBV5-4 TGTGCCAGCAGCTTCGGGACTAGCGGGGACAATGAGCAGTTCTTC CASSFGTSGDNEQFF
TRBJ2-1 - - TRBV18 TGTGCCAGCTCACCACAGGGGTTCGTCACCTACAATGAGCAGTTCTTC CASSPQGFVTYNEQFF